Each of the 4 T cell receptor beta chains below was sequenced from the same sample in a study of blood T cell repertoires in COVID-19. Using immunoSEQ multiplex PCR, the repertoire was profiled, and TCRdb retains in-frame clones only, with some absent. Here the sample spans more than 85,000 clones, about 80% being singletons. The sample was peripheral blood. The receptors shown here come from a woman in her 50s with acute or convalescent COVID-19.

V is TRBV5-6 and J is TRBJ2-7, with D perhaps matching TRBD1 (5 bases). The CDR3 is made up of 14 amino acids. Deletions cut 0 bases from V and 2 bases from J, with 9 bases between. The germline gives CDR1 SGHDT, CDR2 YYEEEE. The CDR3 bases are TGTGCCAGCAGCTTGGCCAGGGAAACCTACGAGCAGTACTTC. Translating gives CASSLARETYEQYF. Supplemented by reference TRBV5-6 and TRBJ2-7, the full variable domain reads DAGVTQSPTHLIKTRGQQVTLRCSPKSGHDTVSWYQQALGQGPQFIFQYYEEEERQRGNFPDRFSGHQFPNYSSELNVNALLLGDSALYLCASSLARETYEQYFGPGTRLTVT.

The chain has TRBV30 and TRBJ2-2, with a tentative D call TRBD1 (6 bases). From germline, CDR1 is GTSNPN and CDR2 SVGIG (reference sequence). Deletions cut 5 bases from V and 5 bases from J, with 24 bases between. This CDR3 spans 17 amino acids. The CDR3 protein is CAWDNTGKVRGTGELFF. The CDR3 DNA sequence: TGTGCCTGGGACAACACAGGGAAAGTAAGGGGAACCGGGGAGCTGTTTTTT.

This chain joins TRBV11-3 and TRBJ1-1, with a possible D match to TRBD1 (6 bases). The germline V gene has CDR1 SGHNT and CDR2 YENEEA. The CDR3 runs to 13 residues. The germline V and J ends were trimmed by 6 bases and 7 bases, with 15 bases remaining between them. CDR3 protein: CASSSQQGLEAFF. As DNA, the CDR3 is TGTGCCAGCAGTTCCCAACAGGGCCTTGAAGCTTTCTTT. Together with reference TRBV11-3 and TRBJ1-1, the CDR3 gives the full variable domain: EAGVVQSPRYKIIEKKQPVAFWCNPISGHNTLYWYLQNLGQGPELLIRYENEEAVDDSQLPKDRFSAERLKGVDSTLKIQPAELGDSAVYLCASSSQQGLEAFFGQGTRLTVV.

This clone appeared a single time. V and J are TRBV6-5 and TRBJ1-1, with TRBD1 as a possible D gene (5 bases). Between the trimmed V and J ends, which lost 4 bases and 6 bases, there was a span of 6 bases. There are 11 residues in the CDR3. Per the germline V gene, CDR1 is MNHEY and CDR2 is SVGAGI. The CDR3 loop is CASSSRAEAFF. For the CDR3, the DNA is TGTGCCAGCAGTTCCAGGGCTGAAGCTTTCTTT.